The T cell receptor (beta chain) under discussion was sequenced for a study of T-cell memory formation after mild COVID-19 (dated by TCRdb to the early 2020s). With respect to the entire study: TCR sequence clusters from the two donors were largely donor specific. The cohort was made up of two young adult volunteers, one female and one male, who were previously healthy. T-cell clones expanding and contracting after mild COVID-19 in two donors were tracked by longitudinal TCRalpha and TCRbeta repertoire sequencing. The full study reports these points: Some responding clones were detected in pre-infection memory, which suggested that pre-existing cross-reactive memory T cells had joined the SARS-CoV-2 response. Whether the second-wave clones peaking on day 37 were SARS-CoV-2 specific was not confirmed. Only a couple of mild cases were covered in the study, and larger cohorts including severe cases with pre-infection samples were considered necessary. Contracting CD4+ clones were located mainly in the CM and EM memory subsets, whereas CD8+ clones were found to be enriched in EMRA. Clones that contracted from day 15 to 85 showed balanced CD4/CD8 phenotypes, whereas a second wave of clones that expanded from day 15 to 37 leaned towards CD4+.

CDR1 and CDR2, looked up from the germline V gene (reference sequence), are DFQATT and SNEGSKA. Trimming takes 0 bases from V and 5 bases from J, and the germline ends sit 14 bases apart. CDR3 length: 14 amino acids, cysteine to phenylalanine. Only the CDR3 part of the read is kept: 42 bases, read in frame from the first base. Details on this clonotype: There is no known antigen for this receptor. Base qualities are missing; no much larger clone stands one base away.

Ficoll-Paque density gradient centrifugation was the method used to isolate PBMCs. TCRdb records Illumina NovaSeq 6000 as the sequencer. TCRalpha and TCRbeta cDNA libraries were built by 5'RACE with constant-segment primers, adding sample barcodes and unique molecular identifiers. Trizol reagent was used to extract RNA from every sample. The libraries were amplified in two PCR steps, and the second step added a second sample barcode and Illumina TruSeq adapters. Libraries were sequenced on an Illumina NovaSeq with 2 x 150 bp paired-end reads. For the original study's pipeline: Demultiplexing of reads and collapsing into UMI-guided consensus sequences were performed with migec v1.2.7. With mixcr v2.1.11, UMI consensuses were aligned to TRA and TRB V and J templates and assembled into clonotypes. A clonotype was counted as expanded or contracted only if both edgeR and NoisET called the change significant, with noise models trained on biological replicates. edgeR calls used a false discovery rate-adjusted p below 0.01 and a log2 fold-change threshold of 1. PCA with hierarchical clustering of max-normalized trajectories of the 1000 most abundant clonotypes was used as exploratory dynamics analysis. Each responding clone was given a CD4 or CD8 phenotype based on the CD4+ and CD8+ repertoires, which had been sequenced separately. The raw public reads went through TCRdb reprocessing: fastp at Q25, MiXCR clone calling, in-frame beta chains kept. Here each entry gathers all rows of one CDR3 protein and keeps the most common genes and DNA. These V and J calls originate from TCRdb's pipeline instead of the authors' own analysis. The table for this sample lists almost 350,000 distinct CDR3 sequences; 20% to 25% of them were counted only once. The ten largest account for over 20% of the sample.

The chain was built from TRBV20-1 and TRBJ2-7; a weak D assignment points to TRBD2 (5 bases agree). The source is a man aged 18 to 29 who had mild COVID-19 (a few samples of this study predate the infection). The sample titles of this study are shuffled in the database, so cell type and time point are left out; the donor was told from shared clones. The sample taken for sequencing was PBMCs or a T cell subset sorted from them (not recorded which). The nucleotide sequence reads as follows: TGCAGTGCTAGAGAAACGGGGTGGAAGGACGAGCAGTACTTC. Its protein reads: CSARETGWKDEQYF.